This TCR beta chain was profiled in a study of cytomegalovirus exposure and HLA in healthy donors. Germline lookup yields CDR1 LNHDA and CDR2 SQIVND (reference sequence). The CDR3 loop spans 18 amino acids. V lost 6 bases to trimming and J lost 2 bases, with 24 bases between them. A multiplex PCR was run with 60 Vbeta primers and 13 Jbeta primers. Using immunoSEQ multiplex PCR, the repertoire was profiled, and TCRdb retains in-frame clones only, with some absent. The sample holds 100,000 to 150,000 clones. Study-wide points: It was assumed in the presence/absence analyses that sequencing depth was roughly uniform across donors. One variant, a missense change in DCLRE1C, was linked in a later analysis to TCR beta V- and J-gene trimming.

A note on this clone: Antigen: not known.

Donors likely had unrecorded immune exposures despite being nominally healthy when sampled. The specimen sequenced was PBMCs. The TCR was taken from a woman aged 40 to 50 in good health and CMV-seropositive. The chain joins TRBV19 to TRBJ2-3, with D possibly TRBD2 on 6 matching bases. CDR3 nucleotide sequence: TGTGCCAGTAGCTTAGAGGACCTTAACGGGAGCCTCACAGATACGCAGTATTTT. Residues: CASSLEDLNGSLTDTQYF.